What follows are 20 T cell receptor beta chains derived from one specimen sequenced in a study of T cells in Graves' hyperthyroidism and ophthalmopathy. TCR beta CDR3 region amplification was performed from RNA transcripts. Initially, a first-round RT-PCR of the TCR CDR3 employed the HTBI primer set. TCRdb redid the calling of the multiplex PCR reads with MiXCR, one entry per CDR3 protein. Here the sample spans over 350,000 distinct CDR3 sequences, more than 12% being singletons. Sequenced material: blood. The receptors derive from a man over 45 with Graves' ophthalmopathy.

This clonotype has a count of ten or more. The chain carries TRBV20-1 and TRBJ2-7, with TRBD1 matching 9 bases. Germline V gene sequence: CDR1 DFQATT, CDR2 SNEGSKA (reference sequence). Germline trimming cut 4 bases from V and 1 base from J; bases unmatched to any gene: 8. The CDR3 runs 15 residues. CDR3 sequence reads: CSATSPGTGSYEQYF. The CDR3 DNA sequence: TGCAGTGCTACGAGTCCGGGGACAGGGTCCTACGAGCAGTACTTC.

This clonotype has at least ten counts. The rearrangement joins TRBV6-1 to TRBJ1-5; no clear D gene. This CDR3 contains 14 residues. The germline V and J ends were trimmed by 5 bases and 8 bases, with 16 bases remaining between them. The germline V gene encodes CDR1 MNHNS and CDR2 SASEGT. This CDR3 is CASSKGPAGEPQHF. Here the CDR3 DNA reads TGTGCCAGCAGTAAAGGACCGGCAGGTGAGCCCCAGCATTTT.

The chain joins TRBV6-2 or TRBV6-3 to TRBJ2-7, with 12 bases fitting TRBD2. Losses at the gene ends were 2 bases for V and 10 bases for J; bases not matched to a gene: 6. The CDR3 totals 14 residues. Germline V gene data show CDR1 as MNHEY and CDR2 as SVGEGT. CDR3 sequence (DNA): TGTGCCAGCAGTTACGGGACTAGCGGGTCCGACCAGTACTTC. Translated: CASSYGTSGSDQYF.

This clonotype has ten or more counts. The rearrangement joins TRBV19 to TRBJ2-3; D not certain. The CDR3 is made up of 14 amino acids. Deletions cut 3 bases from V and 11 bases from J, with 18 bases between. Germline V CDR1 and CDR2: LNHDA, SQIVND (reference sequence). CDR3 sequence: CASSIQGIIRGQYF. Here the CDR3 DNA reads TGTGCCAGTAGTATTCAAGGGATCATACGTGGGCAGTATTTT.

The rearrangement uses TRBV28 and TRBJ2-1; unclear D gene. CDR3 size: 12 residues. Trimming stripped 6 bases from V and 9 bases from J, with 12 bases between. Germline V CDR1 and CDR2: MDHEN, SYDVKM. CDR3 coding DNA: TGTGCCAGCAGCCCACCGTTGGGTGAGCAGTTCTTC. Protein: CASSPPLGEQFF.

This clonotype was counted only a few times. The genes are TRBV20-1 and TRBJ1-5, with 7 nucleotides matching TRBD1. Looked up from germline, CDR1 is DFQATT and CDR2 is SNEGSKA (reference sequence). The CDR3 is made up of 16 amino acids. J lost 6 bases, V lost 0 bases, and 11 bases had no gene match. CDR3 sequence reads: CSAREGGGGGSQPQHF. The CDR3 DNA reads as TGCAGTGCTAGAGAAGGTGGAGGGGGCGGAAGTCAGCCCCAGCATTTT.

This clonotype was observed many times. This rearrangement joins TRBV20-1 to TRBJ2-5, with 9 bases fitting TRBD2. With V trimmed by 6 bases and J by 5 bases, 10 bases remained unmatched. Germline V gene sequence: CDR1 DFQATT, CDR2 SNEGSKA (reference sequence). The CDR3 length is 14 residues. DNA of the CDR3: TGCAGTGCAGATAGCGGGAGACACGGTGAGACCCAGTACTTC. The encoded protein is CSADSGRHGETQYF.

The chain has TRBV4-1 and TRBJ2-2, with 8 positions matching TRBD2. CDR1 is MGHRA, CDR2 YSYEKL, per germline. Trimming took 0 bases from V and 0 from J; bases not matched to a gene: 3. CDR3 length equals 17 residues. This CDR3 is CASSQDKAGANTGELFF. In DNA form, the CDR3 reads TGCGCCAGCAGCCAAGACAAAGCGGGGGCGAACACCGGGGAGCTGTTTTTT.

As to this clonotype: A read error is possible here, since a much larger clone lies one base away. The V gene is TRBV7-9, the J gene TRBJ1-6; tentative D call: TRBD1 (5 bases). The ends were cut back, 5 bases at V and 9 bases at J, with 14 bases in the middle. Germline CDR1 SEHNR, CDR2 FQNEAQ (reference sequence). This CDR3 spans 14 amino acids. CDR3 amino acids: CASSPEGFSSPLHF. The CDR3 coding sequence is TGTGCCAGCAGCCCCGAGGGGTTTAGTTCACCCCTCCACTTT.

This clonotype appeared many times. This sequence joins TRBV2 and TRBJ2-2; 12 nucleotides align to TRBD2. There are 15 residues in the CDR3. CDR1 is SNHLY and CDR2 is FYNNEI in the germline V gene. Trimming cost V 9 bases and J 1 base; bases outside gene matches: 3. The CDR3 coding sequence is TGTGCCAGTGCACTAGCGGGAGGGAACACCGGGGAGCTGTTTTTT. The encoded protein is CASALAGGNTGELFF.

In this sample, this clonotype turned up a few times. The chain carries TRBV7-9 and TRBJ2-2; D may be TRBD1 (5 bases). The CDR3 covers 15 residues. Trimming took off 7 bases at V and 4 bases at J, with 16 bases between the two ends. CDR1 is SEHNR, CDR2 FQNEAQ, per germline (reference sequence). As DNA, the CDR3 is TGTGCCAGCATTCTTCTTGGGGCCAGCACCGGGGAGCTGTTTTTT. Protein product: CASILLGASTGELFF. Variable domain in full (rest from reference TRBV7-9 and TRBJ2-2): DTGVSQNPRHKITKRGQNVTFRCDPISEHNRLYWYRQTLGQGPEFLTYFQNEAQLEKSRLLSDRFSAERPKGSFSTLEIQRTEQGDSAMYLCASILLGASTGELFFGEGSRLTVL.

A note on this clonotype: With a much larger clone just one base away, this may be a read error. The chain links TRBV6-1 to TRBJ2-7; TRBD2 matches 7 bases. Unmatched junction bases numbered 25, after V lost 5 bases and J lost 3 bases. CDR3 length: 20 residues. CDR1 is MNHNS and CDR2 is SASEGT in the germline V gene. CDR3 loop: CASSRQRLGTGGGFLYEQYF. The DNA for the CDR3 is TGTGCCAGCAGTCGTCAGCGCCTCGGGACTGGCGGGGGTTTCCTCTACGAGCAGTACTTC.

This clonotype was counted many times. In DNA form, the CDR3 reads TGCAGTGCTCGAAGGTCGGGCCGGACCTACGAGCAGTACTTC. It yields the protein CSARRSGRTYEQYF. This rearrangement joins TRBV20-1 to TRBJ2-7; no clear D. V lost 5 bases and J 2 bases, leaving 16 bases between the germline ends. Per germline, CDR1 DFQATT and CDR2 SNEGSKA (reference sequence). The CDR3 consists of 14 residues.

J is TRBJ1-2 and V is TRBV27, with TRBD1 as a possible D gene (5 bases). The CDR3 is 14 amino acids. Deletions cut 5 bases from V and 6 bases from J, with 16 bases between. Germline lookup yields CDR1 MNHEY and CDR2 SMNVEV (reference sequence). This chain's CDR3 is CASSPHGRDHGYTF. The CDR3 DNA is TGTGCCAGCAGTCCTCACGGCAGGGATCATGGCTACACCTTC.

With respect to this clonotype: A single base separates this from a much larger clone, so it may be a read error. The V gene is TRBV5-1, the J gene TRBJ2-4; D is perhaps TRBD2 (7 bases). Germline lookup yields CDR1 SGHRS and CDR2 YFSETQ. Trimming cost V 0 bases and J 5 bases, with 12 bases left between them. The CDR3 runs to 15 residues. The CDR3 nucleotides read TGCGCCAGCAGCTTGGTCGGGGGGCAGCAAAACATTCAGTACTTC. Amino acids: CASSLVGGQQNIQYF.

This clonotype has more than one count but fewer than ten. One end of the junction fails to match germline, which may point to a read error. This chain connects TRBV4-1 to TRBJ1-2; 7 nucleotides line up with TRBD1. This CDR3 is 17 amino acids long. Germline CDR1 MGHRA, CDR2 YSYEKL. The CDR3 DNA is TGCGCCAGCAGCGACGGACAGGCGTCGGGTATAGACTATGGCTGCACCTTC. This encodes CASSDGQASGIDYGCTF.

This clonotype was counted between two and nine times. The rearrangement links TRBV5-8 to TRBJ2-3; 7 nucleotides align to TRBD2. Trimming removed 3 bases from V and 5 bases from J; junction bases left unmatched: 12. The CDR3 spans 16 residues. The germline V gene encodes CDR1 SGHTS and CDR2 YDEGEE. This CDR3 is CASSSGGREIIDTQYF. The DNA for the CDR3 is TGTGCCAGCAGCTCCGGAGGGCGGGAGATTATAGATACGCAGTATTTT.

Ten or more counts support this clonotype. This sequence joins TRBV2 and TRBJ2-2; 10 positions agree with TRBD2. V was pared by 1 base and J by 2 bases, with 4 bases of the junction left unmatched. The CDR3 loop spans 17 amino acids. The germline V gene encodes CDR1 SNHLY and CDR2 FYNNEI. CDR3 protein: CASSEVTSGANTGELFF. The CDR3 DNA sequence: TGTGCCAGCAGTGAAGTAACTAGCGGGGCCAACACCGGGGAGCTGTTTTTT.

This clonotype was found many times. The V call is TRBV12-3 or TRBV12-4, the J call TRBJ2-7, with 7 bases matching TRBD2. Trimming took 3 bases from V and 4 from J; bases not matched to a gene: 12. There are 16 residues in the CDR3. CDR3 in DNA: TGTGCCAGCAGTTTCGCCACGGCGGGAGTAGGGTACGAGCAGTACTTC. Translating gives CASSFATAGVGYEQYF.

This clonotype was counted at least ten times. This chain joins TRBV20-1 and TRBJ2-3; D is possibly TRBD1 or TRBD2 (6 bases each). Germline V gives CDR1 DFQATT, CDR2 SNEGSKA (reference sequence). The CDR3 length is 18 residues. V lost 3 bases, J lost 2 bases, and 24 bases lay in between. CDR3 coding DNA: TGCAGTGCTAGGGCCCGCTTTGGGGGGCGGACTGTCACAGATACGCAGTATTTT. Its protein product is CSARARFGGRTVTDTQYF.